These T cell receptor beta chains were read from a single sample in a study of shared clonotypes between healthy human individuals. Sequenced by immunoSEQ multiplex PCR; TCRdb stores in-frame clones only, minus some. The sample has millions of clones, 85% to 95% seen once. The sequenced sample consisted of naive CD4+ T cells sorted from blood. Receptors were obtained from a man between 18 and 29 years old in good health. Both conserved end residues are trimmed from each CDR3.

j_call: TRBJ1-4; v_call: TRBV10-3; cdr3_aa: ATGPGHLNEKLF
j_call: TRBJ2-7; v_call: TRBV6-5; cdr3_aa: SSGRYEQY
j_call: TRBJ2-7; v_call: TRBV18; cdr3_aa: ASSPEGGRGYEQY
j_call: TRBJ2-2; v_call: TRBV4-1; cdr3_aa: ASSPTGTTNTGELF
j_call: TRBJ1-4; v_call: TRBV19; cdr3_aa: ASSAQRQTLNEKLF
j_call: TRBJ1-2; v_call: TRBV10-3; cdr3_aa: AISESGQGDGYT
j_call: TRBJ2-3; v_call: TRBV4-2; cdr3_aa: ASSLRGGVTDTQY
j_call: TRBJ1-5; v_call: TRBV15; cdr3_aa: ATSRPDHIRKPQH
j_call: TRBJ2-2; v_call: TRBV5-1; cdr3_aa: ASREGTGLNGELF
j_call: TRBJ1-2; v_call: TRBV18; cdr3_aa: ASSPPGRRITNYGYT
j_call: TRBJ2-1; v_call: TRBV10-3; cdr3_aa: AIWSGGLHNEQF
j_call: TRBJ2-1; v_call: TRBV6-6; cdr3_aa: ASRKAGGPGNEQF
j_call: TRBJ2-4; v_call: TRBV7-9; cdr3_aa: ASSLYLPSGDKNIQY
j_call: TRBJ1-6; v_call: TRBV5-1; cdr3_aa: ASSLAGTGNYSPLH